This is a list of T cell receptor beta chains from one sample in a study of T cell changes during pregnancy in multiple sclerosis. Profiling relied on immunoSEQ multiplex PCR, and the TCRdb table lists in-frame clones only, not all of them. The table has about 55,000 clones, approximately 90% seen once; the top ten hold 0.45% to 0.75%. Sequencing was performed on CD4+ T cells from peripheral blood mononuclear cells, taken in the first trimester of pregnancy. These receptors were obtained from a female donor with multiple sclerosis, enrolled in a pregnancy study. The conserved cysteine and the conserved F or W are not part of the CDR3 here.

CDR3,J,V
ASSPRLAGVGGELF,TRBJ2-2,TRBV18
ASSLVYQRIDEQF,TRBJ2-1,TRBV7-8
ASSLMGRENIQY,TRBJ2-4,TRBV11-1
ASSSQLGKAF,TRBJ1-1,TRBV11-3
ASSTTVSETQY,TRBJ2-5,TRBV6-9
ASSLRSTGIDTGELF,TRBJ2-2,TRBV11-3
ASSPAPGGADSNQPQH,TRBJ1-5,TRBV4-1
ASNLGGSTDTQY,TRBJ2-3,TRBV9
ASSFQVGNTEAF,TRBJ1-1,TRBV14
ASSVQGSGELF,TRBJ2-2,TRBV2
ASSLTASYNEQF,TRBJ2-1,TRBV7-3